Listed here are 7 T cell receptor beta chains from one sample, sequenced in a study of vaccination effects on CD4 cells after COVID-19. Scientists isolated CD4+ T cells after a roughly ten-day culture period ended. Their target antigens are unknown. Clones were read by immunoSEQ multiplex PCR, and TCRdb kept only the in-frame ones, dropping some. The sample has 45,000 or so clones, 60% to 80% seen once. The starting material was CD4+ T cells from PBMCs cultured without peptide, obtained before COVID-19 vaccination. These TCRs come from a human donor who had a prior SARS-CoV-2 infection.

This chain joins TRBV29-1 and TRBJ2-7; D is perhaps TRBD1 (6 bases). Per the germline V gene, CDR1 is SQVTM and CDR2 is ANQGSEA. The CDR3 runs 14 residues. Trimming shortened V by 5 bases and J by 2 bases, and 16 bases separated the two germline ends. CDR3 in amino acids: CSVRYRVEAYEQYF. The CDR3 bases are TGCAGCGTTAGGTACAGGGTGGAGGCCTACGAGCAGTACTTC.

This chain connects TRBV11-2 to TRBJ2-7; D could derive from TRBD1 or TRBD2 (5 bases each). CDR3 length: 16 amino acids. Germline V gene data show CDR1 as SGHAT and CDR2 as FQNNGV. Trimming cost V 4 bases and J 0 bases, with 16 bases left between them. CDR3 region: CASSSVRGPSSYEQYF. CDR3 in DNA: TGTGCCAGCAGCTCAGTGAGGGGTCCGAGCTCCTACGAGCAGTACTTC.

This chain links TRBV7-2 with TRBJ2-5; no firm D call. V was cut by 2 bases and J by 5 bases, with 6 bases left in between. The CDR3 sequence is 12 residues long. Germline V gene sequence: CDR1 SGHTA, CDR2 FQGNSA. CDR3 loop: CASSLIRETQYF. CDR3 in DNA: TGTGCCAGCAGCTTAATCCGGGAGACCCAGTACTTC.

The chain is built from TRBV6-1 and TRBJ2-5; the D gene is possibly TRBD1 (6 bases). The length of the CDR3 is 13 residues. CDR1 MNHNS and CDR2 SASEGT come from the germline V gene. V dropped 2 bases and J dropped 13 bases, with 17 bases sitting between them. In DNA form, the CDR3 reads TGTGCCAGCAGTGAAACAGGGAAAGAGATAACGTACTTC. Its protein product is CASSETGKEITYF.

This clone was counted a single time. V usage is TRBV18 and J usage is TRBJ2-7, with D maybe TRBD2 (6 bases). V lost 3 bases to trimming and J lost 7 bases, with 16 bases between them. The CDR3 totals 14 residues. Germline CDR1 is KGHSH and CDR2 is LQKENI. CDR3 DNA sequence: TGTGCCAGCTCACCGCAAGGAGGGCCAGGGGAGCAGTACTTC. It encodes CASSPQGGPGEQYF.

CDR3 in DNA: TGTGCCAGCAGCCAAACCGGGACAGGGGGGTTCGGGCAGTACTTC. The encoded protein is CASSQTGTGGFGQYF. The chain has TRBV3-1 (or the pseudogene TRBV3-2) and TRBJ2-7; 11 bases are shared with TRBD1. The germline gives CDR1 LGHDT, CDR2 YNNKEL (reference sequence). CDR3 length equals 15 residues. After removal of 2 bases from V and 9 bases from J, the junction contained 9 bases not matched to a gene.

In its sample, this clone was seen a few times. The CDR3 sequence: CASSWARKLAGQSYEQYF. CDR3 nucleotides: TGTGCCAGCAGTTGGGCACGTAAACTAGCGGGGCAATCCTACGAGCAGTACTTC. The chain joins TRBV2 to TRBJ2-7, with 10 bases aligning to TRBD2. CDR1 SNHLY and CDR2 FYNNEI come from the germline V gene. Unmatched junction bases numbered 14, after V lost 5 bases and J lost 1 base. The CDR3 contains 18 residues.